This is a list of T cell receptor beta chains from one sample in a study of shared clonotypes between healthy human individuals. Some clones are missing from TCRdb's copy, which holds only in-frame ones; the method was immunoSEQ multiplex PCR. This sample has nearly 1 million clones, with 70% to 85% found just once. The sequencing sample was made of memory CD4+ T cells sorted from blood. These TCRs come from a man between 18 and 29 years old in good health. CDR3s include the opening cysteine and the closing phenylalanine or tryptophan. Each record gives: D gene, V gene, clone size, J gene, CDR3 protein, CDR3 DNA. The D gene is left open where the match is weak. For some rows the clone size is stated as once, few or many, or as a class when expanded; others skip it.

d_call: .
v_call: TRBV6-4
clone_size: .
j_call: TRBJ1-1
cdr3_aa: CASSDQSGGKAFF
cdr3_nt: TGTGCCAGCAGTGACCAATCGGGGGGAAAGGCTTTCTTT

d_call: .
v_call: TRBV14
clone_size: .
j_call: TRBJ1-4
cdr3_aa: CASSQGGRGREKLFF
cdr3_nt: TGTGCCAGCAGCCAAGGTGGCAGGGGAAGGGAAAAACTGTTTTTT

d_call: .
v_call: TRBV5-1
clone_size: .
j_call: TRBJ1-4
cdr3_aa: CASSIQGSSNEKLFF
cdr3_nt: TGCGCCAGCAGTATACAGGGATCCTCTAATGAAAAACTGTTTTTT

d_call: .
v_call: TRBV11-2
clone_size: few
j_call: TRBJ1-5
cdr3_aa: CASSLASGKEQPQHF
cdr3_nt: TGTGCCAGCAGCTTAGCTTCAGGGAAGGAACAGCCCCAGCATTTT

d_call: .
v_call: TRBV9
clone_size: many
j_call: TRBJ2-2
cdr3_aa: CASSASFGTGELFF
cdr3_nt: TGTGCCAGCAGCGCCTCGTTTGGAACCGGGGAGCTGTTTTTT

d_call: .
v_call: TRBV2
clone_size: .
j_call: TRBJ1-4
cdr3_aa: CASSGQLNEKLFF
cdr3_nt: TGTGCCAGCAGTGGACAGCTGAATGAAAAACTGTTTTTT

d_call: TRBD1
v_call: TRBV5-4
clone_size: .
j_call: TRBJ2-2
cdr3_aa: CASRKQGDSSTGELFF
cdr3_nt: TGTGCCAGCAGAAAGCAGGGGGATTCATCCACCGGGGAGCTGTTTTTT

d_call: .
v_call: TRBV7-2
clone_size: few
j_call: TRBJ2-7
cdr3_aa: CASSSSPSERVPYEQYF
cdr3_nt: TGTGCCAGCAGCTCATCCCCTAGCGAGCGTGTCCCCTACGAGCAGTACTTC

d_call: TRBD2
v_call: TRBV19
clone_size: .
j_call: TRBJ2-7
cdr3_aa: CATFYRLGGRPYEQYF
cdr3_nt: TGTGCCACCTTTTACAGGTTGGGAGGGCGACCCTACGAGCAGTACTTC

d_call: .
v_call: TRBV5-5
clone_size: .
j_call: TRBJ1-6
cdr3_aa: CASSLRPGVVENSPLHF
cdr3_nt: TGTGCCAGCAGCTTGCGTCCAGGGGTAGTAGAAAATTCACCCCTCCACTTT

d_call: TRBD1
v_call: TRBV5-6
clone_size: .
j_call: TRBJ2-7
cdr3_aa: CASSLDPGQGSYEQYF
cdr3_nt: TGTGCCAGCAGCTTAGACCCGGGACAGGGGTCCTACGAGCAGTACTTC

d_call: .
v_call: TRBV21-1
clone_size: .
j_call: TRBJ1-1
cdr3_aa: CASSARQGGSTEAFF
cdr3_nt: TGTGCCAGCAGCGCCCGACAGGGAGGGAGCACTGAAGCTTTCTTT

d_call: TRBD2
v_call: TRBV9
clone_size: .
j_call: TRBJ2-5
cdr3_aa: CASSVELAGGQETQYF
cdr3_nt: TGTGCCAGCAGCGTAGAACTAGCGGGAGGCCAAGAGACCCAGTACTTC

d_call: TRBD1
v_call: TRBV19
clone_size: .
j_call: TRBJ1-5
cdr3_aa: CASLLHRDRENQPQHF
cdr3_nt: TGTGCCAGTCTACTCCACCGGGACAGGGAAAATCAGCCCCAGCATTTT

d_call: .
v_call: TRBV7-3
clone_size: .
j_call: TRBJ2-1
cdr3_aa: CASSLTGAHYNEQFF
cdr3_nt: TGTGCCAGCAGCTTAACGGGGGCCCACTACAATGAGCAGTTCTTC

d_call: .
v_call: TRBV6-6
clone_size: many
j_call: TRBJ2-7
cdr3_aa: CASSRTGGLYEQYF
cdr3_nt: TGTGCCAGCAGTCGAACCGGGGGCCTCTACGAGCAGTACTTC

d_call: .
v_call: TRBV21-1
clone_size: .
j_call: TRBJ2-3
cdr3_aa: CASSKHQGTTDTQYF
cdr3_nt: TGTGCCAGCAGCAAACATCAGGGTACCACAGATACGCAGTATTTT

d_call: .
v_call: TRBV18
clone_size: .
j_call: TRBJ1-2
cdr3_aa: CASSPRDNYGYTF
cdr3_nt: TGTGCCAGCTCACCACGGGACAACTATGGCTACACCTTC

d_call: TRBD1
v_call: TRBV5-1
clone_size: .
j_call: TRBJ1-3
cdr3_aa: CASSPGTGLTSGNTIYF
cdr3_nt: TGCGCCAGCAGCCCAGGGACAGGGTTAACCTCTGGAAACACCATATATTTT

d_call: .
v_call: TRBV5-6
clone_size: .
j_call: TRBJ2-3
cdr3_aa: CASSGLFADTQYF
cdr3_nt: TGTGCCAGCAGCGGGCTCTTCGCAGATACGCAGTATTTT

d_call: TRBD1
v_call: TRBV25-1
clone_size: .
j_call: TRBJ1-3
cdr3_aa: CASSGWDRGSGNTIYF
cdr3_nt: TGTGCCAGCAGTGGATGGGACAGGGGTTCTGGAAACACCATATATTTT

d_call: TRBD2
v_call: TRBV19
clone_size: .
j_call: TRBJ2-1
cdr3_aa: CASSIEAGGYNEQFF
cdr3_nt: TGTGCCAGTAGTATAGAGGCGGGAGGCTACAATGAGCAGTTCTTC

d_call: .
v_call: TRBV25-1
clone_size: .
j_call: TRBJ2-5
cdr3_aa: CASSPGETQYF
cdr3_nt: TGTGCCAGCAGTCCCGGAGAGACCCAGTACTTC

d_call: .
v_call: TRBV19
clone_size: many
j_call: TRBJ2-7
cdr3_aa: CASSGGRNEYEQYF
cdr3_nt: TGTGCCAGTAGCGGTGGGAGGAATGAATACGAGCAGTACTTC

d_call: TRBD1
v_call: TRBV30
clone_size: few
j_call: TRBJ2-7
cdr3_aa: CAWKFTGGYEQYF
cdr3_nt: TGTGCCTGGAAGTTTACAGGGGGCTACGAGCAGTACTTC

d_call: .
v_call: TRBV7-6
clone_size: .
j_call: TRBJ2-7
cdr3_aa: CASSSMTSHEQYF
cdr3_nt: TGTGCCAGCAGCTCAATGACTAGTCACGAGCAGTACTTC

d_call: .
v_call: TRBV10-2
clone_size: few
j_call: TRBJ1-1
cdr3_aa: CASSPSGYTEAFF
cdr3_nt: TGCGCCAGCAGTCCTTCAGGGTACACTGAAGCTTTCTTT

d_call: .
v_call: TRBV6-6
clone_size: .
j_call: TRBJ1-1
cdr3_aa: CASSSGVKAFF
cdr3_nt: TGTGCCAGTTCGTCGGGAGTGAAAGCTTTCTTT

d_call: .
v_call: TRBV30
clone_size: .
j_call: TRBJ1-5
cdr3_aa: CAWQLKGGNQPQHF
cdr3_nt: TGTGCCTGGCAGCTAAAGGGCGGCAATCAGCCCCAGCATTTT

d_call: TRBD2
v_call: TRBV7-2
clone_size: .
j_call: TRBJ2-5
cdr3_aa: CASSFPGGGQETQYF
cdr3_nt: TGTGCCAGCAGCTTTCCAGGCGGGGGTCAAGAGACCCAGTACTTC

d_call: TRBD1
v_call: TRBV7-9
clone_size: .
j_call: TRBJ2-2
cdr3_aa: CASTQQGTGELFF
cdr3_nt: TGTGCCAGCACTCAACAGGGGACCGGGGAGCTGTTTTTT

d_call: .
v_call: TRBV19
clone_size: .
j_call: TRBJ2-4
cdr3_aa: CASSTPTGTKNIQYF
cdr3_nt: TGTGCCAGTAGTACCCCCACAGGGACCAAAAACATTCAGTACTTC

d_call: TRBD2
v_call: TRBV7-6
clone_size: .
j_call: TRBJ2-3
cdr3_aa: CASSVGLATDTQYF
cdr3_nt: TGTGCCAGCAGCGTGGGACTAGCGACAGATACGCAGTATTTT

d_call: TRBD2
v_call: TRBV5-1
clone_size: once
j_call: TRBJ2-3
cdr3_aa: CASERSGSPDTQYF
cdr3_nt: TGCGCCAGCGAAAGGAGCGGGAGTCCAGATACGCAGTATTTT

d_call: .
v_call: TRBV18
clone_size: .
j_call: TRBJ1-1
cdr3_aa: CASSPIRSEAFF
cdr3_nt: TGTGCCAGCTCACCCATTAGATCTGAAGCTTTCTTT

d_call: TRBD1
v_call: TRBV30
clone_size: .
j_call: TRBJ1-1
cdr3_aa: CAGDRGRAFF
cdr3_nt: TGTGCCGGAGACAGGGGTAGAGCTTTCTTT

d_call: TRBD1
v_call: TRBV7-8
clone_size: .
j_call: TRBJ2-7
cdr3_aa: CASSLWGQGREQYF
cdr3_nt: TGTGCCAGCAGCTTGTGGGGACAGGGGCGCGAGCAGTACTTC

d_call: .
v_call: TRBV9
clone_size: .
j_call: TRBJ2-1
cdr3_aa: CASSVQGGAGYNEQFF
cdr3_nt: TGTGCCAGCAGCGTTCAAGGAGGGGCGGGTTACAATGAGCAGTTCTTC

d_call: .
v_call: TRBV2
clone_size: once
j_call: TRBJ2-3
cdr3_aa: CASKSTLTDTQYF
cdr3_nt: TGTGCCAGCAAAAGTACCTTGACAGATACGCAGTATTTT

d_call: .
v_call: TRBV11-2
clone_size: .
j_call: TRBJ2-2
cdr3_aa: CASSLANTGELFF
cdr3_nt: TGTGCCAGCAGCTTAGCGAACACCGGGGAGCTGTTTTTT

d_call: .
v_call: TRBV10-3
clone_size: .
j_call: TRBJ2-1
cdr3_aa: CAIKWGWEGEQFF
cdr3_nt: TGTGCCATCAAATGGGGCTGGGAAGGTGAGCAGTTCTTC

d_call: .
v_call: TRBV11-1
clone_size: .
j_call: TRBJ2-3
cdr3_aa: CASSLGLRSLAVDTQYF
cdr3_nt: TGTGCCAGCAGCTTAGGGTTAAGAAGTCTCGCCGTAGATACGCAGTATTTT

d_call: .
v_call: TRBV6-1
clone_size: .
j_call: TRBJ1-4
cdr3_aa: CASSEVGSREKLFF
cdr3_nt: TGTGCCAGCAGTGAAGTAGGGTCAAGGGAAAAACTGTTTTTT

d_call: .
v_call: TRBV5-1
clone_size: .
j_call: TRBJ2-1
cdr3_aa: CASSLPSLNEQFF
cdr3_nt: TGCGCCAGCAGTTTGCCCTCTCTTAATGAGCAGTTCTTC